These 5 T cell receptor beta chains share one sample of origin, sequenced in a study of identical twins. One entry per CDR3 protein results from TCRdb running MiXCR on the 5' RACE reads. This sample has 500,000 to 600,000 distinct CDR3 sequences, with roughly a fifth found just once. The same data also contributed to another study, on T cells expressing NK-cell markers.

The sample was CD4+ T cells sorted from blood. The receptor source for this set is a woman between 18 and 29 years old in good health.

This clonotype was counted between two and nine times. V usage is TRBV6-1 and J usage is TRBJ2-4; possibly TRBD2 for D (6 bases). Germline V CDR1 and CDR2: MNHNS, SASEGT. The ends were cut back, 6 bases at V and 7 bases at J, with 16 bases in the middle. This CDR3 contains 14 residues. CDR3 coding DNA: TGTGCCAGCAGGGCAGGGATGAGCGGGAACATTCAGTACTTC. This translates into CASRAGMSGNIQYF.

This clonotype was seen only a few times. In nucleotides, the CDR3 is TGCAGTGCTCCTTCCGTCCCAACGGGGCTGAGAGGGGCCAACGTCCTGACTTTC. It encodes CSAPSVPTGLRGANVLTF. This chain uses TRBV20-1 with TRBJ2-6; D is tentatively TRBD1 or TRBD2 (5 bases each). The CDR3 loop spans 18 amino acids. The germline V gene has CDR1 DFQATT and CDR2 SNEGSKA (reference sequence). The V end was cut by 5 bases, the J end by 4 bases, with 24 bases between.

The chain is built from TRBV7-9 and TRBJ2-6; D unresolved. The CDR3 sequence is 15 residues long. The germline gives CDR1 SEHNR, CDR2 FQNEAQ (reference sequence). With 5 bases removed from V and 0 bases from J, the gap between germline ends came to 8 bases. CDR3 in amino acids: CASSRYSSGANVLTF. CDR3 nucleotide sequence: TGTGCCAGCAGCCGCTACAGCTCTGGGGCCAACGTCCTGACTTTC.

Only a few counts were recorded for this clonotype. The V and J genes are TRBV10-2 and TRBJ1-3, with a tentative D call TRBD1 (5 bases). This CDR3 spans 14 amino acids. Germline V lookup: CDR1 WSHSY, CDR2 SAAADI. The germline V and J ends were trimmed by 11 bases and 1 base, with 15 bases remaining between them. DNA of the CDR3: TGCGCCTCGACAGACCCGGGATCTGGAAACACCATATATTTT. This codes for CASTDPGSGNTIYF.

The rearrangement links TRBV7-3 to TRBJ2-1, with TRBD2 identical over 11 bases. The CDR3 covers 15 residues. Germline V gene lookup returns CDR1 SGHTA and CDR2 FQGTGA. The V gene end was trimmed by 5 bases and the J gene end by 7 bases; junction bases not matched to a gene: 7. As DNA, the CDR3 is TGTGCCAGCAGCGCACTAGCGGGGGAAGATAATGAGCAGTTCTTC. This sequence encodes CASSALAGEDNEQFF.